The 4 T cell receptor beta chains given below trace back to one sample, sequenced in a study of blood T cell repertoires in COVID-19. Profiling relied on immunoSEQ multiplex PCR, and the TCRdb table lists in-frame clones only, not all of them. In the table there are about 140,000 clones, over 75% of which are singletons. The material sequenced was peripheral blood. These receptors all come from a man in his fifties with acute or convalescent COVID-19.

This chain joins TRBV18 and TRBJ2-1, with TRBD2 matching over 10 bases. The V gene end was trimmed by 3 bases and the J gene end by 6 bases; junction bases not matched to a gene: 8. Germline V gene lookup returns CDR1 KGHSH and CDR2 LQKENI. The CDR3 covers 16 residues. The CDR3 here is CASSPRAGGPGNEQFF. The DNA for the CDR3 is TGTGCCAGCTCACCTCGAGCGGGAGGGCCGGGCAATGAGCAGTTCTTC.

This clone was counted between two and nine times. The chain combines TRBV15 with TRBJ1-1; a possible D gene is TRBD1 (5 bases). Trimming shortened V by 5 bases and J by 1 base, and 14 bases separated the two germline ends. The CDR3 length is 15 residues. Germline V gene lookup returns CDR1 LNHNV and CDR2 YYDKDF (reference sequence). In DNA form, the CDR3 reads TGTGCCACCAGCGGAACGGACACCCAGAACACTGAAGCTTTCTTT. Translation: CATSGTDTQNTEAFF.

The chain uses TRBV15 and TRBJ1-6; TRBD1 matches at 9 bases. The CDR3 totals 14 residues. CDR1 is LNHNV, CDR2 YYDKDF, per germline (reference sequence). The ends lost 3 bases at V and 9 bases at J; junction bases unmatched: 3. CDR3 nucleotides: TGTGCCACCAGCAGGGACAGGGGAGGTTCACCCCTCCACTTT. Residues: CATSRDRGGSPLHF. Full variable domain (outside the CDR3, taken from reference TRBV15 and TRBJ1-6): DAMVIQNPRYQVTQFGKPVTLSCSQTLNHNVMYWYQQKSSQAPKLLFHYYDKDFNNEADTPDNFQSRRPNTSFCFLDIRSPGLGDTAMYLCATSRDRGGSPLHFGNGTRLTVT.

This clone was seen a single time. V and J are TRBV11-3 and TRBJ2-1; TRBD1 is a possible D gene (6 bases). This CDR3 region has 15 residues. Germline CDR1 is SGHNT and CDR2 is YENEEA. Trimming removed 5 bases at V and 0 bases at J, with 11 bases between. Here the CDR3 DNA reads TGTGCCAGCAGCAAGGGGGAGAGCTCCTACAATGAGCAGTTCTTC. This translates into CASSKGESSYNEQFF.